The clone carrying this T cell receptor (beta chain) was counted a single time. The source of the sample is a study of cytomegalovirus exposure and HLA in healthy donors. The V gene lost 4 bases and the J gene lost 4 bases, with 12 bases spanning the gap. The germline gives CDR1 SGHRS, CDR2 YFSETQ. This CDR3 is 13 amino acids long. The PCR had 60 Vbeta and 13 Jbeta primers. Using immunoSEQ multiplex PCR, the repertoire was profiled, and TCRdb retains in-frame clones only, with some absent. The sample carries over 150,000 clones, roughly 82% recorded once. This sequence was found in a girl between 5 and 17 years old in good health and CMV-seropositive. The chain combines TRBV5-1 with TRBJ2-7; D perhaps matches TRBD1 (6 bases). Sequencing input: PBMCs. As DNA, the CDR3 is TGCGCCAGCAGCCAGGCAGGGGTTTACGAGCAGTACTTC. This gives the protein CASSQAGVYEQYF.